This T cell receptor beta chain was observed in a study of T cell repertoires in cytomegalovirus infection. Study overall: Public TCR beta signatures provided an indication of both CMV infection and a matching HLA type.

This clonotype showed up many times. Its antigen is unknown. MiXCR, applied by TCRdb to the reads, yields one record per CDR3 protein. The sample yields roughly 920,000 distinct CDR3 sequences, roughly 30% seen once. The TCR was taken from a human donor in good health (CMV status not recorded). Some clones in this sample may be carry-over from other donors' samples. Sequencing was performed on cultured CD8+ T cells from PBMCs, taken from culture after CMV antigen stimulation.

For the CDR3, the DNA is TGTGCCAGCAGTTTTCGGGATGCAACCTGGCACACAGATACGCAGTATTTT. Its translation is CASSFRDATWHTDTQYF. The genes are TRBV12-3 or TRBV12-4 and TRBJ2-3; maybe TRBD2 (5 bases). This CDR3 has 17 amino acids. Trimming stripped 3 bases from V and 2 bases from J, with 18 bases between.